This T cell receptor beta chain came from a study of OX40 agonist ivuxolimab in advanced cancers. Study-wide background: Patients with hepatocellular carcinoma, melanoma, renal cell or head and neck cancer made up the dose-escalation patients.

The V gene's germline CDR1 is SGHRS and CDR2 YFSETQ. CDR3 length: 16 amino acids. The method was immunoSEQ multiplex PCR; TCRdb's version includes in-frame clones alone and lacks a portion of them. In the table there are nearly 45,000 clones, roughly 84% of which are singletons. Blood specimens came from baseline, cycle 4 day 1, and cycle 7 day 1. This clone was picked up one time. An end of the junction does not agree with germline; a read error may underlie this. The sequence was obtained from an adult with an advanced solid tumor such as melanoma, head and neck, liver or kidney cancer. V is TRBV5-1 and J is TRBJ1-6; 10 nucleotides agree with TRBD1. The specimen was CD4+ or CD8+ T cells sorted from blood, collected in a trial of the OX40 agonist ivuxolimab. For the CDR3, the DNA is TGCGTCAGCAGCCTGGGACAGGGGACCTATAATTCACCCCTCCACTTT. Translation gives CVSSLGQGTYNSPLHF.